This T cell receptor (beta chain) came from a study of T cell changes during pregnancy in multiple sclerosis. Here immunoSEQ multiplex PCR was the method, and the copy in TCRdb shows in-frame clones only, minus some. The repertoire includes roughly 27,000 clones, around nine tenths of them detected once, and roughly 8% sits in the top ten. The V end lost 3 bases, the J end lost 6 bases, and 20 bases lay between the germline ends. From germline, CDR1 is LNHDA and CDR2 SQIVND (reference sequence). The CDR3 has 16 residues. The chain recombines TRBV19 with TRBJ1-2; D not certain. The sample in question was CD8+ T cells from peripheral blood mononuclear cells, obtained in the second trimester of pregnancy. This TCR derives from a female donor with multiple sclerosis, enrolled in a pregnancy study. Here the CDR3 DNA reads TGTGCCAGTAGTATCACCCCCTTAGGAGGGAACGATGGCTACACCTTC. Translating it yields CASSITPLGGNDGYTF.